This TCR beta chain was identified in a study of T cell changes during pregnancy in multiple sclerosis. The assay was immunoSEQ multiplex PCR, and TCRdb's table has in-frame clones only and misses some. Of over 30,000 clones detected, about 91% appear once; the ten largest clones hold around 2.8%. CDR1 and CDR2 from the germline V gene are MDHEN and SYDVKM. Trimming pared 6 bases from V and 4 bases from J, leaving 15 bases between. This CDR3 region has 14 residues. This chain connects TRBV28 to TRBJ1-2; D is uncertain. This TCR was sampled from a female donor in good health, enrolled as a control in a pregnancy study. The specimen was CD4+ T cells from peripheral blood mononuclear cells, collected in the third trimester of pregnancy. CDR3 sequence (DNA): TGTGCCAGCAGACCGCAACAGCGGAGCTATGGCTACACCTTC. Residues: CASRPQQRSYGYTF.